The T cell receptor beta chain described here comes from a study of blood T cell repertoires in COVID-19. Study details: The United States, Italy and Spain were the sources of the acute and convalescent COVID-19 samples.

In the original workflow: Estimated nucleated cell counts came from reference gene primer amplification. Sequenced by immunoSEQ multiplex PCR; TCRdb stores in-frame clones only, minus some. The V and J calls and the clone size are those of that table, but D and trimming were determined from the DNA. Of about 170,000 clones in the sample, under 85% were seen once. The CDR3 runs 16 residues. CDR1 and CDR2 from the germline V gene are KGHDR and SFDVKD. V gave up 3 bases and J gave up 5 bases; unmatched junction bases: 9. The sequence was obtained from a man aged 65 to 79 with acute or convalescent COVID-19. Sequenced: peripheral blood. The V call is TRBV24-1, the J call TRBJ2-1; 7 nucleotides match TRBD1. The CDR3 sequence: CATSDLPGQRHNEQFF. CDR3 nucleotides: TGTGCCACCAGTGATCTGCCGGGACAGAGACACAATGAGCAGTTCTTC.